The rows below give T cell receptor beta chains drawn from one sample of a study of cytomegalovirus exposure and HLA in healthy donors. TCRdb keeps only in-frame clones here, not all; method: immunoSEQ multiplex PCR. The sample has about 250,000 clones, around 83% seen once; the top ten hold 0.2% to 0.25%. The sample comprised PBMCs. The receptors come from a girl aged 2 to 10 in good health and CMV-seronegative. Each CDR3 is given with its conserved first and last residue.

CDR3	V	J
CASSQDQDSLFYEQFF	TRBV4-2	TRBJ2-1
CASRPTGRNTEAFF	TRBV9	TRBJ1-1
CASSLASILTYEQYF	TRBV11-1	TRBJ2-7
CASSYRAGTGRSELFF	TRBV6-5	TRBJ1-4
CASSLFIRDTQYF	TRBV5-1	TRBJ2-3
CASSLMGAGGQDTQYF	TRBV27	TRBJ2-3
CASSVERGTEAFF	TRBV7-2	TRBJ1-1
CASSQGQGFYGYTF	TRBV14	TRBJ1-2
CASRRGSAGNTIYF	TRBV2	TRBJ1-3
CASSSHVNTEAFF	TRBV6-5	TRBJ1-1
CASTSSNYGYTF	TRBV11-2	TRBJ1-2
CSVRGAGEKLFF	TRBV29-1	TRBJ1-4
CASSSGLAVTDTQYF	TRBV11-2	TRBJ2-3
CASSGWGLKWNTEAFF	TRBV19	TRBJ1-1
CSVDHRGLANTEAFF	TRBV29-1	TRBJ1-1
CAISESPGPGTDTQYF	TRBV10-3	TRBJ2-3
CASSHKTGAGNTIYF	TRBV5-4	TRBJ1-3